The next 24 T cell receptor beta chains were all read from a single sample in a study of Graves' ophthalmopathy and Graves' hyperthyroidism. RNA transcripts served as template for amplifying TCR beta CDR3 sequences. Amplification began with first-round RT-PCR using HTBI primers, then second-round multiplex PCR was performed. MiXCR was run by TCRdb on the multiplex PCR reads, yielding one entry per CDR3 protein. The sample has about 390,000 distinct CDR3 sequences, approximately 17% seen once. Input material: peripheral blood. Receptors originate from an adult woman with stable Graves' hyperthyroidism.

This clonotype came up many times. The CDR3 sequence: CASSQDRGHLQETQYF. CDR3 bases: TGTGCCAGCAGCCAAGATAGGGGACACTTACAAGAGACCCAGTACTTC. This chain connects TRBV14 to TRBJ2-5; a possible D gene is TRBD1 (6 bases). V was cut by 0 bases and J by 2 bases, with 13 bases left in between. This CDR3 has 16 amino acids. Germline loops: CDR1 SGHDN, CDR2 FVKESK. The whole variable domain, filled in from reference TRBV14 and TRBJ2-5, reads EAGVTQFPSHSVIEKGQTVTLRCDPISGHDNLYWYRRVMGKEIKFLLHFVKESKQDESGMPNNRFLAERTGGTYSTLKVQPAELEDSGVYFCASSQDRGHLQETQYFGPGTRLLVL.

This clonotype was found many times. This sequence joins TRBV5-5 and TRBJ1-6; no firm D call. Trimming pared 3 bases from V and 7 bases from J, leaving 11 bases between. Germline values: CDR1 SGHKS, CDR2 YYEKEE (reference sequence). This CDR3 comprises 14 residues. CDR3 nucleotides: TGTGCCAGCAGCTCCCCTACGAGGAATTCACCCCTCCACTTT. Translating gives CASSSPTRNSPLHF.

This clonotype has ten or more counts. The chain couples TRBV6-5 to TRBJ2-7; D may be TRBD2 (6 bases). V was shortened by 2 bases and J by 0 bases, with 14 bases between the two germline ends. The germline V gene encodes CDR1 MNHEY and CDR2 SVGAGI. The CDR3 has 16 amino acids. In nucleotides, the CDR3 is TGTGCCAGCAGTTACCCACTGGACGGGAGCTCCTACGAGCAGTACTTC. It yields the protein CASSYPLDGSSYEQYF.

In its sample, this clonotype was seen many times. The chain carries TRBV7-2 and TRBJ2-5, with D uncertain. The V gene lost 0 bases and the J gene lost 5 bases, with 10 bases spanning the gap. The CDR3 runs 14 residues. CDR1 and CDR2 from the germline V gene are SGHTA and FQGNSA. The CDR3, as DNA: TGTGCCAGCAGCTTAGCTGCCCTGTACGAGACCCAGTACTTC. It translates to CASSLAALYETQYF.

This clonotype was detected ten times or more. The chain employs TRBV5-1 and TRBJ2-2; D gene ambiguous. The V end was cut by 0 bases, the J end by 3 bases, with 12 bases between. This CDR3 has 16 residues. Germline assignment: CDR1 SGHRS and CDR2 YFSETQ. CDR3: CASSLEAVAYTGELFF. For the CDR3, the DNA is TGCGCCAGCAGCTTGGAAGCAGTTGCGTACACCGGGGAGCTGTTTTTT.

This clonotype was seen repeatedly, ten times or more. This chain connects TRBV20-1 to TRBJ2-2; TRBD2 agrees at 12 bases. This CDR3 spans 16 amino acids. Germline V gives CDR1 DFQATT, CDR2 SNEGSKA (reference sequence). V was clipped by 3 bases and J by 4 bases; unmatched bases: 6. CDR3 amino acids: CSASGTSGRITGELFF. The CDR3 DNA follows: TGCAGTGCTAGTGGTACTAGCGGGAGGATCACCGGGGAGCTGTTTTTT.

Many counts were recorded for this clonotype. The rearrangement joins TRBV7-8 to TRBJ2-7, with TRBD1 matching 9 bases. Trimming took 3 bases from V and 5 from J; bases not matched to a gene: 11. This CDR3 contains 16 residues. Germline V gives CDR1 SGHVS, CDR2 FQNEAQ. CDR3 loop: CASSLQTGTGTHEQYF. The CDR3 DNA reads TGTGCCAGCAGCTTGCAGACCGGGACAGGGACCCACGAGCAGTACTTC.

This clonotype was recorded at least ten times. V and J are TRBV28 and TRBJ2-7; a weak D match, TRBD1 (6 bases). The ends were cut back, 5 bases at V and 4 bases at J, with 12 bases in the middle. CDR1 MDHEN and CDR2 SYDVKM come from the germline V gene. The CDR3 sequence is 13 residues long. The CDR3 spells CASSTRTVYEQYF. The CDR3 DNA reads TGTGCCAGCAGTACCCGGACAGTTTACGAGCAGTACTTC.

This clonotype came up many times. The chain recombines TRBV6-5 with TRBJ2-5, with 7 bases lining up with TRBD1. Germline CDR1 MNHEY, CDR2 SVGAGI. Germline trimming cut 5 bases from V and 1 base from J; bases unmatched to any gene: 13. CDR3 length: 17 amino acids. The CDR3 region is CASSLVVGQEIQETQYF. In DNA form, the CDR3 reads TGTGCCAGCAGTCTGGTAGTAGGACAGGAGATCCAAGAGACCCAGTACTTC.

This chain links TRBV4-1 with TRBJ1-2, with a tentative D call TRBD1 (5 bases). Germline CDR1 reads MGHRA; CDR2 reads YSYEKL. The CDR3 covers 17 residues. V gave up 3 bases and J gave up 4 bases, with 21 bases separating them. CDR3 protein: CASSHFFETVDSYGYTF. The DNA for the CDR3 is TGCGCCAGCAGCCATTTTTTTGAGACAGTAGATAGCTATGGCTACACCTTC.

A few counts support this clonotype. The CDR3 here is CSATVAGRGGNQPQHF. The CDR3 DNA reads TGCAGTGCTACCGTAGCGGGGAGAGGAGGCAATCAGCCCCAGCATTTT. This chain uses TRBV20-1 with TRBJ1-5; D remains ambiguous. The CDR3 is made up of 16 amino acids. CDR1 and CDR2 (germline): DFQATT, SNEGSKA (reference sequence). Trimming took off 4 bases at V and 2 bases at J, with 18 bases between the two ends.

This clonotype was found a few times. A much larger clone is a single base away; this may be a read error. The V gene is TRBV7-3, the J gene TRBJ2-2; D gene unclear. This CDR3 has 14 amino acids. With 2 bases removed from V and 1 base from J, the gap between germline ends came to 5 bases. Germline CDR1 and CDR2: SGHTA and FQGTGA. DNA for the CDR3: TGTGCCAGCAGCTTATTCGGGAACACCGGGGAGCTGTTTTTT. Protein: CASSLFGNTGELFF.

The chain couples TRBV5-4 to TRBJ2-6; tentative D call: TRBD1 (5 bases). V lost 0 bases to trimming and J lost 1 base, with 11 bases between them. CDR3 size: 17 residues. CDR1 SGHNT and CDR2 YYREEE come from the germline V gene (reference sequence). CDR3 protein: CASSLAPGKSGANVLTF. The CDR3 DNA follows: TGTGCCAGCAGCTTGGCCCCAGGGAAATCTGGGGCCAACGTCCTGACTTTC.

This clonotype was seen many times. V usage is TRBV12-3 or TRBV12-4 and J usage is TRBJ1-1; 7 nucleotides match TRBD1. The CDR3 totals 15 residues. J gave up 5 bases and V 3 bases, and 9 bases lay outside the gene matches. The CDR3 DNA follows: TGTGCCAGCAGTTTTGGGATGACAGGGAGTACTGAAGCTTTCTTT. It translates to CASSFGMTGSTEAFF.

Note on this clonotype: No conserved phenylalanine or tryptophan ends this CDR3, so it is likely a read error. The CDR3 DNA follows: TGTGCCTCCAGTGACCGGGGAGATGGCTACACCGTC. As protein: CASSDRGDGYTV. V gene TRBV24-1 combines with J gene TRBJ1-2, with no clear D. The CDR3 runs 12 residues. In germline, CDR1 is KGHDR, CDR2 SFDVKD.

This clonotype was seen many times. V and J are TRBV20-1 and TRBJ2-7, with a weak D call TRBD2 (5 bases). Trimming cost V 5 bases and J 7 bases, with 15 bases left between them. This CDR3 region has 12 residues. Germline CDR1 and CDR2: DFQATT and SNEGSKA (reference sequence). The CDR3 reads CSAGGRSEEQYF. CDR3 nucleotides: TGCAGTGCTGGAGGACGATCGGAAGAGCAGTACTTC.

This clonotype was counted at least ten times. The chain links TRBV7-8 to TRBJ2-7; D unclear. The CDR3 is 15 amino acids. The germline V gene encodes CDR1 SGHVS and CDR2 FQNEAQ. V gave up 5 bases and J gave up 3 bases, with 17 bases separating them. CDR3 bases: TGTGCCAGCAGCCCAGAATTTAGCCGTCACTACGAGCAGTACTTC. Translation gives CASSPEFSRHYEQYF.

In this sample, this clonotype turned up many times. The V call is TRBV6-1, the J call TRBJ1-1; D uncertain. The CDR3 is 13 amino acids. The V end lost 0 bases, the J end lost 4 bases, and 6 bases lay between the germline ends. Germline CDR1 MNHNS, CDR2 SASEGT. The CDR3 sequence is CASSEARGTEAFF. The CDR3 DNA sequence: TGTGCCAGCAGTGAAGCCCGGGGCACTGAAGCTTTCTTT.

This chain connects TRBV28 to TRBJ1-5; D ambiguous. The V gene's germline CDR1 is MDHEN and CDR2 SYDVKM. V was pared by 2 bases and J by 7 bases, with 6 bases between. This CDR3 region has 12 residues. The DNA of the CDR3 is TGTGCCAGCAGTTTACACTTCCAGCCCCAGCATTTT. It encodes CASSLHFQPQHF.

This clonotype was counted many times. The chain is built from TRBV12-3 or TRBV12-4 and TRBJ2-2; TRBD2 agrees at 10 bases. CDR3 length: 17 residues. V lost 3 bases, J lost 4 bases, and 8 bases stayed unmatched. The CDR3 DNA reads as TGTGCCAGCAGTTTCGTTAGCGGGAGGCACCCCACCGGGGAGCTGTTTTTT. The encoded protein is CASSFVSGRHPTGELFF.

This clonotype has a count of ten or more. The chain couples TRBV25-1 to TRBJ2-4, with D perhaps matching TRBD1 or TRBD2 (5 bases each). In germline, CDR1 is MGHDK, CDR2 SYGVNS. There are 14 residues in the CDR3. The V end lost 4 bases, the J end lost 2 bases, and 9 bases lay between the germline ends. Here the CDR3 reads CASSGWGSKNIQYF. CDR3 DNA: TGTGCCAGCAGTGGGTGGGGGTCCAAAAACATTCAGTACTTC.

This clonotype has more than one count but fewer than ten. The chain employs TRBV30 and TRBJ2-7; 9 bases are a match to TRBD1. The CDR3 consists of 18 residues. Germline trimming cut 3 bases from V and 6 bases from J; bases unmatched to any gene: 21. Germline assignment: CDR1 GTSNPN and CDR2 SVGIG (reference sequence). The DNA for the CDR3 is TGTGCCTGGAGCCACACCCCCTTTCGGACAGGGGATTCGGGCGAGCAGTACTTC. The encoded protein is CAWSHTPFRTGDSGEQYF.

This clonotype was counted many times. The chain combines TRBV29-1 with TRBJ1-1; TRBD1 matches at 7 bases. After removal of 8 bases from V and 6 bases from J, the junction contained 6 bases not matched to a gene. In germline, CDR1 is SQVTM, CDR2 ANQGSEA. The CDR3 is 11 residues long. This CDR3 is CSHTGVSEAFF. In DNA, the CDR3 is TGCAGCCATACAGGGGTTTCTGAAGCTTTCTTT.

This clonotype came up many times. The chain combines TRBV2 with TRBJ2-7; the D call may be TRBD1 or TRBD2 (5 bases each). The V and J ends lost 9 bases and 2 bases respectively, with 14 bases between them. Germline V gives CDR1 SNHLY, CDR2 FYNNEI. There are 13 residues in the CDR3. The CDR3 nucleotides are TGTGCCAGGAGGGCGGAAGGGGCCTACGAGCAGTACTTC. Protein: CARRAEGAYEQYF.